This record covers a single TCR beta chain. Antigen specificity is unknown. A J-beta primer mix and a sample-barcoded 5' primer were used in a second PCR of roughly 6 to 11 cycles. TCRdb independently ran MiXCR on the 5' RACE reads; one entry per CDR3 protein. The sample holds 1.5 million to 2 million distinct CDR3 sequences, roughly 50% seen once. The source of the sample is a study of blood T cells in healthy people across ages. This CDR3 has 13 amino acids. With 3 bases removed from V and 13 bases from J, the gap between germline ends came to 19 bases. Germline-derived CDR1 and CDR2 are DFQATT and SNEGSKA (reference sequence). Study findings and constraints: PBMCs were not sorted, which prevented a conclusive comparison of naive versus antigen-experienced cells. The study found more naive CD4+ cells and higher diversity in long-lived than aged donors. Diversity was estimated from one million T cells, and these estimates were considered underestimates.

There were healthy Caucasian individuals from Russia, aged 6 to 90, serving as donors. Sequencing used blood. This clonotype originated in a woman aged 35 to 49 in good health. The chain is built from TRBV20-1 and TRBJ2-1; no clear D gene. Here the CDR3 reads CSASWAPAETQFF. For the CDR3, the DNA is TGCAGTGCTAGCTGGGCTCCGGCAGAGACCCAGTTCTTC.